The clone carrying this TCR beta chain appeared a few times. Its target is not known. Patients with uncontrolled infections, other autoimmune diseases, pregnancy or lactation were excluded. The record originates from a study of T cells in Graves' hyperthyroidism and ophthalmopathy. Findings of the study overall: In blood, most of the thyroid clonotypes expanded above 0.001 were also present.

The ends were cut back, 6 bases at V and 2 bases at J, with 15 bases in the middle. The CDR3 runs to 15 residues. Germline CDR1 reads WSHSY; CDR2 reads SAAADI. Regions amplified from RNA transcripts were the TCR beta CDR3 regions. First-round RT-PCR targeting the TCR CDR3 was performed with the HTBI primer set. MiXCR, applied by TCRdb to the multiplex PCR reads, yields one record per CDR3 protein. This table has about 320,000 distinct CDR3 sequences, around 17% appearing once. The V gene is TRBV10-2, the J gene TRBJ2-3; D not resolved. The sequenced sample consisted of blood. The TCR comes from a man in his thirties or forties with Graves' hyperthyroidism. The CDR3 DNA follows: TGCGCCAGCAGATGGACCGCCACTTTCACAGATACGCAGTATTTT. Translating gives CASRWTATFTDTQYF.